Listed here are 16 T cell receptor beta chains from one sample, sequenced in a study of T cell repertoires in cytomegalovirus infection. TCRdb reanalysed the reads using MiXCR and keeps one entry per CDR3 protein. The sample lists about 250,000 distinct CDR3 sequences, around 6.2% occurring once. The sample was PBMCs. Receptor source: a human donor in good health (CMV status not recorded). Some clones in this sample may be carry-over from other donors' samples.

This clonotype has a count of ten or more. The V and J genes are TRBV28 and TRBJ2-7; D remains ambiguous. Germline CDR1 reads MDHEN; CDR2 reads SYDVKM. The CDR3 spans 10 residues. Trimming cost V 6 bases and J 6 bases, with 6 bases left between them. The CDR3 region has the DNA TGTGCCAGCAGGAGATTCGAGCAGTACTTC. Residues: CASRRFEQYF.

The rearrangement joins TRBV6-2 or TRBV6-3 to TRBJ2-7; 9 bases are shared with TRBD1. This CDR3 comprises 15 residues. Germline V gene lookup returns CDR1 MNHEY and CDR2 SVGEGT. The ends lost 0 bases at V and 5 bases at J; junction bases unmatched: 5. The CDR3 coding sequence is TGTGCCAGCAGTTACTCCGGACGGGACAGGGACGAGCAGTACTTC. Translating it yields CASSYSGRDRDEQYF.

In this sample, this clonotype turned up many times. The CDR3 region is CASSLGGVGNTIYF. In DNA, the CDR3 is TGTGCCAGCAGCTTAGGGGGCGTTGGAAACACCATATATTTT. The J gene is TRBJ1-3, the V gene TRBV7-3; maybe TRBD1 (6 bases). This CDR3 is 14 amino acids long. The germline V gene has CDR1 SGHTA and CDR2 FQGTGA. Deletions cut 2 bases from V and 3 bases from J, with 8 bases between.

In this sample, this clonotype turned up many times. The CDR3 loop reads CASSLAIGLAGETQYF. The CDR3 coding sequence is TGTGCCAGCAGCTTAGCGATCGGACTAGCGGGGGAGACCCAGTACTTC. The rearrangement joins TRBV7-8 to TRBJ2-5; TRBD2 aligns across 12 bases. The CDR3 is made up of 16 amino acids. J gave up 5 bases and V 0 bases, and 4 bases lay outside the gene matches. Germline CDR1 is SGHVS and CDR2 is FQNEAQ.

The chain carries TRBV3-1 and TRBJ2-3, with TRBD2 matching over 7 bases. The ends lost 0 bases at V and 7 bases at J; junction bases unmatched: 10. The germline CDR1 and CDR2 sequences are LGHDT and YNNKEL (reference sequence). The CDR3 loop spans 16 amino acids. Written as DNA, the CDR3 is TGTGCCAGCAGCCAAGAAGCGGGGACTCAGTTGAATACGCAGTATTTT. It encodes CASSQEAGTQLNTQYF.

This clonotype was seen ten or more times. The J gene is TRBJ2-3, the V gene TRBV29-1; 13 bases are shared with TRBD2. V lost 5 bases and J lost 4; bases outside the gene matches: 9. Germline V gene sequence: CDR1 SQVTM, CDR2 ANQGSEA. The CDR3 totals 16 residues. The CDR3 loop is CSVSLLAGGPADTQYF. CDR3 nucleotide sequence: TGCAGCGTTTCTTTACTAGCGGGGGGGCCTGCAGATACGCAGTATTTT.

This clonotype has a count of ten or more. CDR3 region: CASSSNSGTGNTGELFF. The CDR3 bases are TGTGCCAGCAGCTCAAATTCCGGGACAGGGAACACCGGGGAGCTGTTTTTT. The chain is built from TRBV7-6 and TRBJ2-2, with 8 bases that match TRBD1. The CDR3 runs 17 residues. Germline loops: CDR1 SGHVS, CDR2 FNYEAQ. Losses at the gene ends were 4 bases for V and 1 base for J; bases not matched to a gene: 8.

This clonotype was observed a few times. This sequence joins TRBV27 and TRBJ2-2; 8 positions match TRBD1. With V trimmed by 8 bases and J by 6 bases, 8 bases remained unmatched. The CDR3 totals 14 residues. Per the germline V gene, CDR1 is MNHEY and CDR2 is SMNVEV (reference sequence). The DNA for the CDR3 is TGTGCCAGCGGCCGGACAGGGTGGGCCGGGGAGCTGTTTTTT. Translation gives CASGRTGWAGELFF.

This clonotype occurred many times. V usage is TRBV28 and J usage is TRBJ2-1; 15 bases align to TRBD2. The germline CDR1 and CDR2 sequences are MDHEN and SYDVKM. V shed 6 bases and J 8 bases; nucleotides not matched to a gene: 5. This CDR3 region has 15 residues. CDR3 nucleotides: TGTGCCAGCAGCCGTGGACTAGCGGGGGGGTATGAGCAGTTCTTC. As protein: CASSRGLAGGYEQFF.

The genes are TRBV3-1 and TRBJ2-5; D possibly corresponds to TRBD2 (6 bases). Between the trimmed V and J ends, which lost 2 bases and 7 bases, there was a span of 11 bases. CDR1 is LGHDT, CDR2 YNNKEL, per germline (reference sequence). CDR3 size: 13 residues. CDR3 nucleotides: TGTGCCAGCAGCCAAAACGGGGGTGGGACCCAGTACTTC. Amino acids: CASSQNGGGTQYF.

At least ten counts were recorded for this clonotype. The genes are TRBV14 and TRBJ2-1, with 9 bases identical to TRBD2. The CDR3 sequence is 14 residues long. Germline V gene data show CDR1 as SGHDN and CDR2 as FVKESK. With V trimmed by 1 base and J by 8 bases, 3 bases remained unmatched. The chain's CDR3 is CASSQGGGGDEQFF. CDR3 bases: TGTGCCAGCAGCCAAGGAGGCGGGGGGGATGAGCAGTTCTTC.

This clonotype is a singleton in its sample. DNA for the CDR3: TGTGCCAGCAGTTTCAAGAGGGCTGAAGCTTTCTTT. Its protein product is CASSFKRAEAFF. The rearrangement joins TRBV28 to TRBJ1-1; D is unresolved. V was cut by 3 bases and J by 6 bases, with 8 bases left in between. The germline V gene has CDR1 MDHEN and CDR2 SYDVKM. This CDR3 has 12 amino acids.

This clonotype showed up just once. This chain links TRBV27 with TRBJ2-6; D not certain. The length of the CDR3 is 13 residues. Trimming stripped 7 bases from V and 2 bases from J, with 6 bases between. Germline V gene data show CDR1 as MNHEY and CDR2 as SMNVEV (reference sequence). The DNA for the CDR3 is TGTGCCAGCAAGGTTACTGGGGCCAACGTCCTGACTTTC. Protein: CASKVTGANVLTF.

The table lists this clonotype with many counts. This rearrangement joins TRBV7-8 to TRBJ1-5; D is perhaps TRBD1 (5 bases). Germline lookup yields CDR1 SGHVS and CDR2 FQNEAQ. CDR3 length: 16 residues. With 1 base removed from V and 4 bases from J, the gap between germline ends came to 14 bases. CDR3 residues: CASSLEGYLPNQPQHF. CDR3 DNA: TGTGCCAGCAGCTTAGAGGGGTACCTCCCTAATCAGCCCCAGCATTTT. Filled out from reference TRBV7-8 and TRBJ1-5, the complete variable domain reads GAGVSQSPRYKVAKRGQDVALRCDPISGHVSLFWYQQALGQGPEFLTYFQNEAQLDKSGLPSDRFFAERPEGSVSTLKIQRTQQEDSAVYLCASSLEGYLPNQPQHFGDGTRLSIL.

This clonotype showed up many times. This CDR3 reads CASSHKTGNYEQYF. CDR3 DNA: TGTGCCAGCAGCCATAAGACAGGAAACTACGAGCAGTACTTC. The rearrangement joins TRBV7-2 to TRBJ2-7; TRBD1 might be the D (6 bases). Trimming stripped 5 bases from V and 3 bases from J, with 14 bases between. The germline V gene has CDR1 SGHTA and CDR2 FQGNSA. The CDR3 totals 14 residues. Full variable domain (rest looked up from reference TRBV7-2 and TRBJ2-7): GAGVSQSPSNKVTEKGKDVELRCDPISGHTALYWYRQSLGQGLEFLIYFQGNSAPDKSGLPSDRFSAERTGGSVSTLTIQRTQQEDSAVYLCASSHKTGNYEQYFGPGTRLTVT.

This clonotype was seen at least ten times. The CDR3 sequence is CAWSVPSIGLAGNEQFF. The DNA of the CDR3 is TGTGCCTGGAGTGTACCCTCCATAGGACTAGCGGGGAATGAGCAGTTCTTC. The gene calls are TRBV30 and TRBJ2-1, with 12 nucleotides matching TRBD2. The CDR3 has 17 residues. CDR1 and CDR2 from the germline V gene are GTSNPN and SVGIG (reference sequence). The ends lost 0 bases at V and 7 bases at J; junction bases unmatched: 10.